These 21 T cell receptor beta chains came from one sample sequenced in a study of T-cell reconstitution after alpha-beta-depleted transplantation in children. Unique molecular identifiers were used in preparing the TCRbeta library. MiXCR, run by TCRdb on the PCR reads, gives a single entry per CDR3 protein. The sample yields 97,000 or so distinct CDR3 sequences, about 7.5% seen once. The sample consisted of PBMCs, taken before TCRalphabeta/CD19-depleted stem cell transplant. The receptors shown here come from a boy aged 2-15 years with acute lymphoblastic leukemia, due to receive a stem cell transplant.

There are a few counts of this clonotype. This chain connects TRBV6-5 to TRBJ2-5; D remains ambiguous. CDR3 length equals 14 residues. The V end was cut by 0 bases, the J end by 3 bases, with 8 bases between. CDR1 is MNHEY, CDR2 SVGAGI, per germline. The CDR3 DNA follows: TGTGCCAGCAGTTACTCGGGGTACGAAGAGACCCAGTACTTC. Protein: CASSYSGYEETQYF.

This clonotype occurred many times. The chain joins TRBV21-1 to TRBJ2-7. TRBV21-1 is a pseudogene. This CDR3 contains 13 residues. CDR3 region: CASRGTVHYEQYF. The CDR3 coding sequence is TGTGCCAGCAGAGGAACAGTTCACTACGAGCAGTACTTC.

The genes are TRBV19 and TRBJ2-6; perhaps TRBD1 as D (6 bases). The CDR3 spans 17 residues. V lost 5 bases and J 0 bases, leaving 14 bases between the germline ends. CDR1 and CDR2 (germline): LNHDA, SQIVND (reference sequence). This chain's CDR3 is CASSLKTGDSGANVLTF. The CDR3 coding sequence is TGTGCCAGTAGTTTAAAGACAGGCGACTCTGGGGCCAACGTCCTGACTTTC.

Ten or more counts support this clonotype. The J gene is TRBJ2-1, the V gene TRBV12-3 or TRBV12-4, with 8 bases matching TRBD1. V dropped 3 bases and J dropped 5; count of bases not matched to a gene: 3. The CDR3 totals 14 residues. CDR3: CASSLQGANNEQFF. The DNA for the CDR3 is TGTGCCAGCAGTTTGCAGGGGGCCAACAATGAGCAGTTCTTC.

The chain recombines TRBV6-4 with TRBJ2-2, with 10 bases matching TRBD1. The CDR3 is 15 amino acids. Germline-derived CDR1 and CDR2 are MRHNA and SNTAGT. Germline trimming cut 3 bases from V and 6 bases from J; bases unmatched to any gene: 4. Here the CDR3 reads CASSEGTGDAGELFF. For the CDR3, the DNA is TGTGCCAGCAGTGAGGGGACAGGGGACGCCGGGGAGCTGTTTTTT.

This clonotype was detected many times. The CDR3 sequence is CASRHPDAEDEQYF. The CDR3, as DNA: TGTGCCAGTAGACACCCCGACGCCGAAGACGAGCAGTACTTC. The chain is built from TRBV7-9 and TRBJ2-7; D unclear. In germline, CDR1 is SEHNR, CDR2 FQNEAQ (reference sequence). This CDR3 has 14 residues. V was pared by 9 bases and J by 5 bases, with 20 bases between.

The V gene is TRBV3-1, the J gene TRBJ2-1; 12 bases agree with TRBD2. Per germline, CDR1 LGHDT and CDR2 YNNKEL (reference sequence). Losses at the gene ends were 4 bases for V and 0 bases for J; bases not matched to a gene: 16. This CDR3 is built from 21 residues. The CDR3 DNA is TGTGCCAGCAGCCCCGCCCCGGGACTAGCGGGCCCCGGGAGCTCCTACAATGAGCAGTTCTTC. Its translation is CASSPAPGLAGPGSSYNEQFF.

In this sample, this clonotype turned up many times. The rearrangement links TRBV29-1 to TRBJ2-7; TRBD2 might be the D (5 bases). Germline CDR1 SQVTM, CDR2 ANQGSEA. V was trimmed by 0 bases and J by 3 bases, leaving 9 bases between them. CDR3 length: 13 residues. The CDR3 DNA reads TGCAGCGTTGAAGATCGTGGGAGCTACGAGCAGTACTTC. Protein product: CSVEDRGSYEQYF.

This sequence joins TRBV10-3 and TRBJ1-5; D is perhaps TRBD1 (6 bases). The CDR3 is 15 amino acids. Trimming pared 4 bases from V and 5 bases from J, leaving 15 bases between. Per germline, CDR1 ENHRY and CDR2 SYGVKD. The CDR3 nucleotides read TGTGCCATCAGTGCAGCGGCAGGGGTAGATCAGCCCCAGCATTTT. This gives the protein CAISAAAGVDQPQHF.

The sample holds a few counts of this clonotype. CDR3 sequence reads: CASSIGGDTQYF. For the CDR3, the DNA is TGTGCCAGTAGTATAGGGGGGGATACGCAGTATTTT. This sequence joins TRBV19 and TRBJ2-3; D possibly uses TRBD1 or TRBD2 (5 bases each). CDR3 length equals 12 residues. Trimming stripped 1 base from V and 6 bases from J, with 5 bases between. From germline, CDR1 is LNHDA and CDR2 SQIVND (reference sequence).

This chain links TRBV3-1 with TRBJ2-3; 11 nucleotides line up with TRBD2. V lost 0 bases to trimming and J lost 5 bases; unmatched junction nucleotides: 7. Germline V CDR1 and CDR2: LGHDT, YNNKEL (reference sequence). There are 17 residues in the CDR3. The CDR3 spells CASSQDWLAGGRDTQYF. The CDR3 region has the DNA TGTGCCAGCAGCCAAGATTGGCTAGCGGGGGGAAGAGATACGCAGTATTTT.

This clonotype showed up many times. The CDR3 region is CASSILAGNEQFF. The DNA of the CDR3 is TGTGCCAGTAGTATACTAGCGGGGAATGAGCAGTTCTTC. This chain links TRBV19 with TRBJ2-1; TRBD2 matches 9 bases. The CDR3 is 13 residues long. The germline gives CDR1 LNHDA, CDR2 SQIVND (reference sequence). Germline trimming cut 2 bases from V and 7 bases from J; bases unmatched to any gene: 0.

V usage is TRBV12-3 or TRBV12-4 and J usage is TRBJ1-1, with 7 bases aligning to TRBD1. Trimming took 0 bases from V and 3 from J; bases not matched to a gene: 13. This CDR3 contains 18 residues. CDR3 amino acids: CASSLAARAGGGDTEAFF. DNA for the CDR3: TGTGCCAGCAGTTTAGCTGCACGGGCAGGGGGTGGGGACACTGAAGCTTTCTTT.

Only a few counts were recorded for this clonotype. CDR3: CASSFLGVGGTDTQYF. CDR3 nucleotides: TGCGCCAGCAGCTTTTTAGGGGTCGGGGGCACAGATACGCAGTATTTT. This rearrangement joins TRBV5-1 to TRBJ2-3, with D tentatively TRBD1 or TRBD2 (5 bases each). The CDR3 has 16 residues. V shed 2 bases and J shed 1 base, with 14 bases lying between them. CDR1 SGHRS and CDR2 YFSETQ come from the germline V gene.

The CDR3 is CASSLEGDAANTGELFF. CDR3 sequence (DNA): TGCGCCAGCAGCTTGGAAGGTGATGCCGCGAACACCGGGGAGCTGTTTTTT. The V and J genes are TRBV5-1 and TRBJ2-2; no clear D gene. The CDR3 contains 17 residues. Germline V gives CDR1 SGHRS, CDR2 YFSETQ. Trimming removed 0 bases at V and 0 bases at J, with 12 bases between.

This clonotype was observed at least ten times. The chain has TRBV5-6 and TRBJ2-7, with a weak D call TRBD1 (5 bases). The CDR3 has 13 residues. Trimming took 0 bases from V and 4 from J, leaving 8 bases between them. In germline, CDR1 is SGHDT, CDR2 YYEEEE. Here the CDR3 DNA reads TGTGCCAGCAGCTTGGTGTCAGGGTACGAGCAGTACTTC. Protein: CASSLVSGYEQYF.

The V gene is TRBV20-1, the J gene TRBJ2-4; 12 nucleotides line up with TRBD2. Germline trimming cut 7 bases from V and 11 bases from J; bases unmatched to any gene: 3. The CDR3 sequence is 11 residues long. Germline V lookup: CDR1 DFQATT, CDR2 SNEGSKA (reference sequence). The CDR3 region is CSVRLAGVQYF. The CDR3 DNA sequence: TGCAGTGTTCGACTAGCGGGGGTTCAGTACTTC.

This clonotype was found many times. The chain links TRBV24-1 to TRBJ2-3, with TRBD2 identical over 8 bases. This CDR3 spans 17 amino acids. CDR1 and CDR2 from the germline V gene are KGHDR and SFDVKD. Trimming cost V 0 bases and J 0 bases; bases outside gene matches: 4. The CDR3 nucleotides are TGTGCCACCAGTGATTTGACTAGCGGTGAGAGCACAGATACGCAGTATTTT. This gives the protein CATSDLTSGESTDTQYF.

This clonotype was observed many times. The chain carries TRBV7-3 and TRBJ2-2; maybe TRBD2 (6 bases). This CDR3 is 14 amino acids long. V lost 3 bases, J lost 1 base, and 6 bases lay in between. Germline V lookup: CDR1 SGHTA, CDR2 FQGTGA. This CDR3 is CASSLGGNTGELFF. CDR3 coding DNA: TGTGCCAGCAGCTTGGGGGGGAACACCGGGGAGCTGTTTTTT.

This chain uses TRBV5-1 with TRBJ2-1, with TRBD2 matching over 9 bases. CDR1 is SGHRS and CDR2 is YFSETQ in the germline V gene. The CDR3 has 15 residues. Losses at the gene ends were 4 bases for V and 9 bases for J; bases not matched to a gene: 11. CDR3 bases: TGCGCCAGCAGCCGGGCGGGGGGGCAGGGTACTGAGCAGTTCTTC. It is translated as CASSRAGGQGTEQFF.

This clonotype was seen many times. This sequence joins TRBV7-8 and TRBJ2-7, with D unclear. The germline V gene encodes CDR1 SGHVS and CDR2 FQNEAQ. Trimming removed 5 bases at V and 3 bases at J, with 5 bases between. The CDR3 sequence is 11 residues long. The CDR3 loop reads CASSDNYEQYF. The CDR3 DNA reads as TGTGCCAGCAGCGATAACTACGAGCAGTACTTC.